These 17 T cell receptor beta chains were sequenced from one sample in a study of T cell responses to AZD1222 COVID-19 vaccine. TCRdb's copy holds only in-frame clones and misses some; the assay was immunoSEQ multiplex PCR. The repertoire holds 120,000 or so clones, 75% to 85% seen once, with roughly a quarter in the top ten. The sample in question was peripheral blood, obtained 28 days after the second AZD1222 dose. These receptors were collected from an adult who received the AZD1222 COVID-19 vaccine.

In this sample, this clone turned up once. The chain combines TRBV9 with TRBJ2-5; TRBD2 aligns across 14 bases. This CDR3 has 16 residues. The germline gives CDR1 SGDLS, CDR2 YYNGEE. The J segment lost 1 base and the V segment lost 4 bases, leaving 3 bases of the junction unmatched. CDR3 loop: CASSTGTSGGQETQYF. Written as DNA, the CDR3 is TGTGCCAGCAGCACCGGGACTAGCGGGGGCCAAGAGACCCAGTACTTC.

By proportion, this clone is medium-sized. This chain links TRBV3-1 (or the pseudogene TRBV3-2) with TRBJ2-7, with D perhaps matching TRBD2 (6 bases). Germline V lookup: CDR1 LGHDT, CDR2 YNNKEL (reference sequence). CDR3 length equals 14 residues. Trimming cost V 4 bases and J 3 bases, with 13 bases left between them. CDR3 DNA: TGTGCCAGCAGCCCTTCGCAGGGAGGCTACGAGCAGTACTTC. The encoded protein is CASSPSQGGYEQYF.

This clone was counted between two and nine times. CDR3: CASSLETGRTEAFF. DNA for the CDR3: TGTGCCAGCAGCTTAGAGACAGGGAGGACTGAAGCTTTCTTT. The rearrangement joins TRBV7-2 to TRBJ1-1; TRBD1 agrees at 7 bases. This CDR3 comprises 14 residues. Trimming removed 1 base from V and 5 bases from J; junction bases left unmatched: 4. Germline values: CDR1 SGHTA, CDR2 FQGNSA.

The V gene is TRBV5-1, the J gene TRBJ1-2; the D gene is possibly TRBD1 (5 bases). This CDR3 spans 13 amino acids. V lost 4 bases and J lost 4, with 11 bases in between. Germline V CDR1 and CDR2: SGHRS, YFSETQ. Written as DNA, the CDR3 is TGCGCCAGCAGCAGAGGGACCTCCTATGGCTACACCTTC. It specifies CASSRGTSYGYTF. The full variable domain, rest sourced from reference TRBV5-1 and TRBJ1-2, is KAGVTQTPRYLIKTRGQQVTLSCSPISGHRSVSWYQQTPGQGLQFLFEYFSETQRNKGNFPGRFSGRQFSNSRSEMNVSTLELGDSALYLCASSRGTSYGYTFGSGTRLTVV.

The CDR3 loop reads CASSRQVTNTEAFF. CDR3 coding DNA: TGTGCCAGCAGCCGACAGGTTACAAACACTGAAGCTTTCTTT. The chain joins TRBV14 to TRBJ1-1, with D possibly being TRBD1 (6 bases). The germline V gene encodes CDR1 SGHDN and CDR2 FVKESK. The CDR3 totals 14 residues. Trimming removed 4 bases from V and 2 bases from J, with 11 bases in between.

V and J are TRBV7-2 and TRBJ1-2; 8 bases line up with TRBD1. The length of the CDR3 is 17 residues. Germline CDR1 reads SGHTA; CDR2 reads FQGNSA. Germline trimming cut 2 bases from V and 7 bases from J; bases unmatched to any gene: 15. The CDR3 DNA is TGTGCCAGCAGCTTAAGGTCACCAGGACAGGGAATAGGTGGCTACACCTTC. Encoded protein: CASSLRSPGQGIGGYTF.

DNA of the CDR3: TGTGCCAGCAGGTCGGGACTCGGTTCCTACGAGCAGTACTTC. Translating it yields CASRSGLGSYEQYF. The chain has TRBV5-5 and TRBJ2-7; D is perhaps TRBD2 (6 bases). From germline, CDR1 is SGHKS and CDR2 YYEKEE (reference sequence). V was trimmed by 5 bases and J by 1 base, leaving 13 bases between them. CDR3 length: 14 residues.

The chain couples TRBV6-5 to TRBJ1-1, with D maybe TRBD1 (5 bases). The germline V and J ends were trimmed by 6 bases and 0 bases, with 11 bases remaining between them. The CDR3 is 14 residues long. From germline, CDR1 is MNHEY and CDR2 SVGAGI. CDR3 bases: TGTGCCAGCAGCAGACAGCAAATGAACACTGAAGCTTTCTTT. Its translation is CASSRQQMNTEAFF.

The rearrangement uses TRBV18 and TRBJ1-2, with D hard to call. The CDR3 length is 13 residues. Trimming cost V 4 bases and J 7 bases, with 13 bases left between them. Germline CDR1 is KGHSH and CDR2 is LQKENI. In DNA form, the CDR3 reads TGTGCCAGCTCACAGGTCTCGGTCGGTGGCTACACCTTC. Its translation is CASSQVSVGGYTF.

The V call is TRBV2, the J call TRBJ1-5; weak D call: TRBD1 (5 bases). The CDR3 covers 14 residues. Trimming took off 5 bases at V and 7 bases at J, with 15 bases between the two ends. Germline lookup yields CDR1 SNHLY and CDR2 FYNNEI. CDR3 region: CASSSTTVLQPQHF. Written as DNA, the CDR3 is TGTGCCAGCAGTTCTACGACAGTACTCCAGCCCCAGCATTTT. Complete variable domain (other parts from reference TRBV2 and TRBJ1-5): EPEVTQTPSHQVTQMGQEVILRCVPISNHLYFYWYRQILGQKVEFLVSFYNNEISEKSEIFDDQFSVERPDGSNFTLKIRSTKLEDSAMYFCASSSTTVLQPQHFGDGTRLSIL.

The rearrangement links TRBV18 to TRBJ2-7; the D is unclear. CDR1 KGHSH and CDR2 LQKENI come from the germline V gene. This CDR3 is built from 14 residues. The ends were cut back, 5 bases at V and 6 bases at J, with 17 bases in the middle. The CDR3 sequence: CASSNPPGLGEQYF. CDR3 nucleotides: TGTGCCAGCTCAAATCCACCGGGTCTCGGCGAGCAGTACTTC.

V is TRBV7-2 and J is TRBJ2-7; D not resolved. The germline CDR1 and CDR2 sequences are SGHTA and FQGNSA. The CDR3 consists of 12 residues. V lost 7 bases and J 2 bases, leaving 9 bases between the germline ends. CDR3 nucleotide sequence: TGTGCCAGCACCCCAAACACCTACGAGCAGTACTTC. Residues: CASTPNTYEQYF. Variable domain in full (rest from reference TRBV7-2 and TRBJ2-7): GAGVSQSPSNKVTEKGKDVELRCDPISGHTALYWYRQSLGQGLEFLIYFQGNSAPDKSGLPSDRFSAERTGGSVSTLTIQRTQQEDSAVYLCASTPNTYEQYFGPGTRLTVT.

The J gene is TRBJ2-7, the V gene TRBV3-1 (or the pseudogene TRBV3-2), with unresolved D. V gave up 6 bases and J gave up 6 bases, with 12 bases separating them. CDR1 is LGHDT, CDR2 YNNKEL, per germline (reference sequence). CDR3 length: 12 residues. The CDR3 protein is CASSPPLGEQYF. Written as DNA, the CDR3 is TGTGCCAGCAGTCCACCCTTGGGCGAGCAGTACTTC.

The chain is built from TRBV6-1 and TRBJ2-5; the match to TRBD1 covers 9 bases. This CDR3 is 15 amino acids long. The V and J ends lost 2 bases and 3 bases, in that order; junction bases with no gene match: 4. Germline loops: CDR1 MNHNS, CDR2 SASEGT. The CDR3 DNA reads TGTGCCAGCAGTGAAATCTGGACAGGGGAAGAGACCCAGTACTTC. It translates to CASSEIWTGEETQYF.

The rearrangement links TRBV5-8 to TRBJ2-1; 8 bases line up with TRBD2. This CDR3 is built from 15 residues. Germline CDR1 SGHTS, CDR2 YDEGEE. The junction had 10 bases not matched to a gene; V was cut back by 2 bases and J by 9 bases. This CDR3 is CASSFPGLGEFEQFF. The CDR3 DNA is TGTGCCAGCAGCTTTCCGGGACTAGGAGAATTTGAGCAGTTCTTC.

The chain carries TRBV7-2 and TRBJ1-5, with unresolved D. CDR3 length: 12 amino acids. Germline V lookup: CDR1 SGHTA, CDR2 FQGNSA. Trimming removed 7 bases at V and 0 bases at J, with 4 bases between. The CDR3 protein is CASMFSNQPQHF. The CDR3 DNA follows: TGTGCCAGCATGTTTAGCAATCAGCCCCAGCATTTT.

This rearrangement joins TRBV19 to TRBJ1-1, with 7 bases matching TRBD1. With V trimmed by 8 bases and J by 10 bases, 22 bases remained unmatched. The CDR3 has 16 amino acids. In germline, CDR1 is LNHDA, CDR2 SQIVND (reference sequence). Here the CDR3 reads CASLPGQVTLTYGAFF. DNA for the CDR3: TGTGCCAGTCTCCCTGGACAGGTGACGCTTACATACGGAGCTTTCTTT.